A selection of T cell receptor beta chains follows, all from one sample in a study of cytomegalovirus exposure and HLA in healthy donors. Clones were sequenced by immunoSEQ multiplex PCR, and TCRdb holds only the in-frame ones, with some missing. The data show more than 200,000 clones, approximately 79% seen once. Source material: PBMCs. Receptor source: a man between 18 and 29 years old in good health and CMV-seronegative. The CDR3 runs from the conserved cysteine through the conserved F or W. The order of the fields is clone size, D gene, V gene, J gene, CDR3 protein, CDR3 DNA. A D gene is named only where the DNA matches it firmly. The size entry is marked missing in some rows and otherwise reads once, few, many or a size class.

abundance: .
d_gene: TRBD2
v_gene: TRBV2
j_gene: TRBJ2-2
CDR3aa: CASSVLAATGELFF
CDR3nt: TGTGCCAGCAGTGTTCTAGCGGCCACCGGGGAGCTGTTTTTT

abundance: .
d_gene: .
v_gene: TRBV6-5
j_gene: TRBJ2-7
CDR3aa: CASSYFTGNYEQYF
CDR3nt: TGTGCCAGCAGTTACTTTACGGGGAACTACGAGCAGTACTTC

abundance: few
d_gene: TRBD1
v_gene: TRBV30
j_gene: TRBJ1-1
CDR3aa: CAWSVRWDRAGNTEAFF
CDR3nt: TGTGCCTGGAGTGTACGATGGGACAGGGCGGGGAACACTGAAGCTTTCTTT

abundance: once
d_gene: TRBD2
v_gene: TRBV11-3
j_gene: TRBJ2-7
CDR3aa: CASSLGLAGSGEQYF
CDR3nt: TGTGCCAGCAGCTTAGGACTAGCGGGATCCGGCGAGCAGTACTTC

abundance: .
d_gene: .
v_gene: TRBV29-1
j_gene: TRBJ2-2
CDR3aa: CSVEDLGELFF
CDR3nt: TGCAGCGTTGAAGATCTGGGGGAGCTGTTTTTT

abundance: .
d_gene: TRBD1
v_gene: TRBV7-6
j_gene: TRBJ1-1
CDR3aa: CASSLDGRGLSEAFF
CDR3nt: TGTGCCAGCAGCTTAGATGGCAGGGGGCTCTCTGAAGCTTTCTTT

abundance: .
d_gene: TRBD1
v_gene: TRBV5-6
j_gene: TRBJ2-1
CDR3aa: CASSFPGQGYNEQFF
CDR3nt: TGTGCCAGCAGTTTTCCGGGACAGGGCTACAATGAGCAGTTCTTC

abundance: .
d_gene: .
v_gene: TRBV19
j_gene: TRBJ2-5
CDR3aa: CASSIWGGQGETQYF
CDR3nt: TGTGCCAGTAGTATTTGGGGGGGGCAGGGAGAGACCCAGTACTTC

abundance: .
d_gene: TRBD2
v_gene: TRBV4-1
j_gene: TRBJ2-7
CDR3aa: CASSQSLTAGGLNAYEQYF
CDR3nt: TGCGCCAGCAGCCAAAGCTTGACAGCGGGAGGGCTTAACGCCTACGAGCAGTACTTC

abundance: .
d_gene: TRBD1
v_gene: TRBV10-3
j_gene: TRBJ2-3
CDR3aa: CAIRTGDGTDTQYF
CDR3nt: TGTGCCATAAGGACAGGGGATGGCACAGATACGCAGTATTTT

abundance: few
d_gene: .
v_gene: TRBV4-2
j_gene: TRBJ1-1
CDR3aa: CASSQDSVPGLNTEAFF
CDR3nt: TGTGCCAGCAGCCAAGATTCGGTCCCAGGTCTGAACACTGAAGCTTTCTTT

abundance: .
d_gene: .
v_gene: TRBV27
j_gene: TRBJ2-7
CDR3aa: CASRDPLVTGPSYEQYF
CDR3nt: TGTGCCAGCAGAGATCCCTTGGTCACAGGTCCTTCCTACGAGCAGTACTTC

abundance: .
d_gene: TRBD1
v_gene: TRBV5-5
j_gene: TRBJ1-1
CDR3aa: CASSRDRAGMNTEAFF
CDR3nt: TGTGCCAGCAGCCGTGACAGGGCTGGTATGAACACTGAAGCTTTCTTT

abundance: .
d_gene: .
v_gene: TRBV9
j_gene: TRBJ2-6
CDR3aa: CASSPQTGANVLTF
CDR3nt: TGTGCCAGCAGCCCCCAGACTGGGGCCAACGTTCTGACTTTC

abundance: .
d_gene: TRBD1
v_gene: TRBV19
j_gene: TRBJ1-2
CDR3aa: CASSRTGIGAYGYTF
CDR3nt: TGTGCCAGTAGTAGGACAGGGATTGGCGCCTATGGCTACACCTTC

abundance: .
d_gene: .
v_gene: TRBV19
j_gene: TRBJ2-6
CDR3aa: CASSSGANVLTF
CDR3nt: TGTGCCAGTAGTTCAGGGGCCAACGTCCTGACTTTC

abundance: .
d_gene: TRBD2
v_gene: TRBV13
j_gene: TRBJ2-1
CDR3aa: CASSLRLAGGQQFF
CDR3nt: TGTGCCAGCAGCTTAAGACTAGCGGGGGGGCAACAGTTCTTC

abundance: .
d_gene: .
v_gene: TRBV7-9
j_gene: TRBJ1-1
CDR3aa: CASDPRVETGTEAFF
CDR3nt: TGTGCCTCAGACCCCCGAGTAGAGACTGGGACTGAAGCTTTCTTT

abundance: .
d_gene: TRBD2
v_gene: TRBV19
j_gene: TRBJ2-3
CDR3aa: CASSHRTSGSTDTQYF
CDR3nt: TGTGCCAGTAGCCACAGGACTAGCGGGAGCACAGATACGCAGTATTTT

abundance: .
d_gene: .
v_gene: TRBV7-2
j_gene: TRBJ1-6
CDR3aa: CASSLAVAGLSSYNSPLHF
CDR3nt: TGTGCCAGCAGCTTAGCGGTGGCAGGGCTAAGCTCCTATAATTCACCCCTCCACTTT

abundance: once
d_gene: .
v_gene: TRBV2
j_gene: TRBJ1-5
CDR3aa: CASSEGGNQPQHF
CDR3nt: TGTGCCAGCAGTGAAGGCGGTAATCAGCCCCAGCATTTT

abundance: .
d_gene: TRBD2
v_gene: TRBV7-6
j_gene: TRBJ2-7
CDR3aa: CASSPTTSGYSYEQYF
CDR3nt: TGTGCCAGCAGCCCAACAACTAGCGGTTACTCCTACGAGCAGTACTTC

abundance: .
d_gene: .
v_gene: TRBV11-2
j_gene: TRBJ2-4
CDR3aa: CASSLAAKNIQYF
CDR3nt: TGTGCCAGCAGCTTAGCTGCCAAAAACATTCAGTACTTC

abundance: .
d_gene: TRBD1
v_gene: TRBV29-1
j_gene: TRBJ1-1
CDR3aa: CSVQQGGGTEAFF
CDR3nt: TGCAGCGTCCAACAGGGGGGAGGGACTGAAGCTTTCTTT

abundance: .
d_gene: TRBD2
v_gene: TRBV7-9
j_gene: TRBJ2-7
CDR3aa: CASSSPGLVSEQYF
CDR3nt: TGTGCCAGCAGCTCCCCGGGACTAGTGAGTGAGCAGTACTTC

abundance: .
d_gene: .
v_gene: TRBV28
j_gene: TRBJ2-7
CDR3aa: CASRQWTVEQYF
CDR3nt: TGTGCCAGCAGGCAATGGACTGTGGAGCAGTACTTC

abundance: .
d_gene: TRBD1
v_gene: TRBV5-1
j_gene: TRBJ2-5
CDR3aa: CASAGTAQETQYF
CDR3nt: TGCGCCAGCGCCGGGACAGCTCAAGAGACCCAGTACTTC

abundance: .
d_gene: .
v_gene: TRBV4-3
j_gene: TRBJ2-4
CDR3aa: CASSQELRLPQHF
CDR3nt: TGCGCCAGCAGCCAAGAGTTACGACTTCCCCAACACTTC

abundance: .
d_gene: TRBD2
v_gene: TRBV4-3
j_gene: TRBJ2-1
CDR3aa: CASSQDTSGSFEQFF
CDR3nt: TGCGCCAGCAGCCAAGATACTAGCGGGAGTTTCGAGCAGTTCTTC

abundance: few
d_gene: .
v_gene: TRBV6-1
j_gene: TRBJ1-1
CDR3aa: CASTALQGSAEAFF
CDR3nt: TGTGCCAGCACTGCCTTACAGGGTTCCGCTGAAGCTTTCTTT

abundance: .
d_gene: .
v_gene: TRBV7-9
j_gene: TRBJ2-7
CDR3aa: CASSSGGPYEQYF
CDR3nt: TGTGCCAGCAGCTCGGGGGGCCCCTACGAGCAGTACTTC

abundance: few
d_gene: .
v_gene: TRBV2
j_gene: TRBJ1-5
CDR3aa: CASSAYVGAVQPQHF
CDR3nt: TGTGCCAGCAGTGCCTACGTGGGGGCCGTACAGCCCCAGCATTTT

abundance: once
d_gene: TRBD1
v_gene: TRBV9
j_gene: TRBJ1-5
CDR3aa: CASSRDSDQPQHF
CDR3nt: TGTGCCAGCAGCCGGGACAGCGATCAGCCCCAGCATTTT

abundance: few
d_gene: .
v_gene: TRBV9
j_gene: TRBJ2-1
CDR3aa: CASSARGLSSYNEQFF
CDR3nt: TGTGCCAGCAGCGCACGGGGTCTTAGCTCCTACAATGAGCAGTTCTTC

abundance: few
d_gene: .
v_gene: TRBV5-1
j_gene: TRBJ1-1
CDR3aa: CASSLEGGREAFF
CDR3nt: TGCGCCAGCAGCTTGGAAGGTGGGCGTGAAGCTTTCTTT

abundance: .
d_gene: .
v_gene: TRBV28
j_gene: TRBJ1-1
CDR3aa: CASRPGGQSTEAFF
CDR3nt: TGTGCCAGCAGACCCGGAGGGCAGAGCACTGAAGCTTTCTTT

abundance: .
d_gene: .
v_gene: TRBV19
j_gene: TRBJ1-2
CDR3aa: CASSVPSGALNYGYTF
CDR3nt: TGTGCCAGTAGTGTTCCGAGCGGAGCCTTGAACTATGGCTACACCTTC

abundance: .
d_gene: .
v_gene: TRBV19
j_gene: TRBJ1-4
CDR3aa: CASSIRGTNEKLFF
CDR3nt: TGTGCCAGTAGTATCCGGGGGACTAATGAAAAACTGTTTTTT

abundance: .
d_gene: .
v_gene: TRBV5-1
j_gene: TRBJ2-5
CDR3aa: CASSRRGGSQETQYF
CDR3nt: TGCGCCAGCAGCCGGAGAGGAGGGTCGCAAGAGACCCAGTACTTC

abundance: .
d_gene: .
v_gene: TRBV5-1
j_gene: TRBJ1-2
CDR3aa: CASSFAGTNYGYTF
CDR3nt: TGCGCCAGCAGCTTCGCAGGAACTAACTATGGCTACACCTTC

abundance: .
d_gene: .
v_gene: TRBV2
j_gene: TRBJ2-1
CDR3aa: CASSVGYYNEQFF
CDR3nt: TGTGCCAGCAGTGTCGGGTACTACAATGAGCAGTTCTTC

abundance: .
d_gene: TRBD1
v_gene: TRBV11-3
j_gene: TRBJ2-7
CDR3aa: CASSARDRGRDEQYF
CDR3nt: TGTGCCAGCAGCGCTCGGGACAGGGGAAGGGACGAGCAGTACTTC

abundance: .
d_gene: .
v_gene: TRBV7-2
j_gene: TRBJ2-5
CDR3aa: CASSLVGGETQYF
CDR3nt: TGTGCCAGCAGCTTAGTAGGGGGTGAGACCCAGTACTTC

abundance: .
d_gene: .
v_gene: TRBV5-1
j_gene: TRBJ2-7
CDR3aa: CASSHDRAEQYF
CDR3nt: TGCGCCAGCAGCCACGACAGAGCCGAGCAGTACTTC

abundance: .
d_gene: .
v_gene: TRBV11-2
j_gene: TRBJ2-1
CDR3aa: CASSLTAQVTNEQFF
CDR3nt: TGTGCCAGCAGCCTCACGGCACAGGTCACGAATGAGCAGTTCTTC

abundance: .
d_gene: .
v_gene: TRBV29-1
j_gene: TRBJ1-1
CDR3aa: CSVQGNTEAFF
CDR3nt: TGCAGCGTGCAGGGGAACACTGAAGCTTTCTTT

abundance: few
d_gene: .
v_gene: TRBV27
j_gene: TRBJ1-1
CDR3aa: CASSFGAGITEAFF
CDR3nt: TGTGCCAGCAGTTTTGGTGCCGGGATCACTGAAGCTTTCTTT

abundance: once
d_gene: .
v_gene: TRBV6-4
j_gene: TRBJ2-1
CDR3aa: CASSESAEGRTNEQFF
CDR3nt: TGTGCCAGCAGTGAGTCGGCGGAGGGCCGAACCAATGAGCAGTTCTTC

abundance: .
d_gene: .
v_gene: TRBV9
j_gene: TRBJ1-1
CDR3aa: CASSVVPDTEAFF
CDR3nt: TGTGCCAGCAGCGTAGTCCCTGACACTGAAGCTTTCTTT

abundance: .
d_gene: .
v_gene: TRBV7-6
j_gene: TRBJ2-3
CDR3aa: CASSPGVTDTQYF
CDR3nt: TGTGCCAGCAGCCCCGGAGTAACAGATACGCAGTATTTT